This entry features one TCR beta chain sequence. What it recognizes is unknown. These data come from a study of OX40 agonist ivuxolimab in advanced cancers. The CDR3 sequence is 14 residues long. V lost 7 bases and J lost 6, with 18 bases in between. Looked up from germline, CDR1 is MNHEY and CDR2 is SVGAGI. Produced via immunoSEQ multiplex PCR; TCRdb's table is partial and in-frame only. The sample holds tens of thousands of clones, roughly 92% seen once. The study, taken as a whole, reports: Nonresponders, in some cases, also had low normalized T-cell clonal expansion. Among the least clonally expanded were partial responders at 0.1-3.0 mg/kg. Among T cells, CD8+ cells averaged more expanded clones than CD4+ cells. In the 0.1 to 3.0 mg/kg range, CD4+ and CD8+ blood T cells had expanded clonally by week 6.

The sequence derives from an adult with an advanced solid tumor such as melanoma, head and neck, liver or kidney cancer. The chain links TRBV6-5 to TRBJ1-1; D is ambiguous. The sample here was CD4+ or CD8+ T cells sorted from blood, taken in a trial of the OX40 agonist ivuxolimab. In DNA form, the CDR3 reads TGTGCCAGCAATGATAGGTTGTCGAGCTCTGAAGCTTTCTTT. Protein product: CASNDRLSSSEAFF.